Listed below are T cell receptor beta chains from one sample, sequenced in a study of beta chain features in type 1 diabetes. Sequencing used immunoSEQ multiplex PCR; TCRdb keeps in-frame clones, though not all of them. The table includes roughly 500,000 clones, over 25% detected once. Sequenced input: naive CD4+ T cells from blood. These receptors all stem from a man aged 18 to 29 in good health. Each CDR3 is given with its conserved first and last residue. The order of the fields is CDR3 protein, CDR3 DNA, D gene, V gene, clone size, J gene. The D gene is left open where the match is weak. Expanded clones are given a class, and other clones once, few, many or no size at all.

CDR3: CASSYRPSGEQYF
DNA: TGTGCCAGCAGTTACCGCCCTAGCGGCGAGCAGTACTTC
D: TRBD2
V: TRBV6-5
size: -
J: TRBJ2-7

CDR3: CSGGDRTRETQYF
DNA: TGCAGCGGGGGGGACAGGACCCGAGAGACCCAGTACTTC
D: TRBD1
V: TRBV29-1
size: -
J: TRBJ2-5

CDR3: CSVEDRKGTYNEQFF
DNA: TGCAGCGTTGAAGACAGGAAGGGCACCTACAATGAGCAGTTCTTC
D: -
V: TRBV29-1
size: few
J: TRBJ2-1

CDR3: CALRTSGAREQYF
DNA: TGTGCCTTAAGGACCAGCGGGGCGAGAGAGCAGTACTTC
D: TRBD2
V: TRBV30
size: few
J: TRBJ2-7

CDR3: CASSLVGVSTDTQYF
DNA: TGCGCCAGCAGCTTGGTCGGCGTTAGCACAGATACGCAGTATTTT
D: -
V: TRBV5-1
size: -
J: TRBJ2-3

CDR3: CASSPPAAGDVAQYF
DNA: TGTGCCAGCAGCCCCCCGGCGGCAGGGGATGTGGCCCAGTACTTC
D: -
V: TRBV28
size: once
J: TRBJ2-5

CDR3: CAWSALSSTDTQYF
DNA: TGTGCCTGGAGTGCGCTCTCTAGCACAGATACGCAGTATTTT
D: -
V: TRBV30
size: -
J: TRBJ2-3

CDR3: CASSLALGAARNTIYF
DNA: TGTGCCAGCAGCTTAGCGCTCGGGGCCGCGAGAAACACCATATATTTT
D: -
V: TRBV7-2
size: -
J: TRBJ1-3

CDR3: CASSSTGTSSTDTQYF
DNA: TGTGCCAGCAGCTCCACCGGGACTAGCAGCACAGATACGCAGTATTTT
D: TRBD2
V: TRBV7-3
size: -
J: TRBJ2-3

CDR3: CASSDSRRSYEQYF
DNA: TGTGCCAGCAGTGACTCGAGACGTTCCTACGAGCAGTACTTC
D: -
V: TRBV25-1
size: -
J: TRBJ2-7

CDR3: CAGTTHSGFSYNEQFF
DNA: TGTGCCGGGACGACTCATAGCGGGTTTTCTTACAATGAGCAGTTCTTC
D: TRBD2
V: TRBV30
size: -
J: TRBJ2-1

CDR3: CAWTGTSGNTIYF
DNA: TGTGCCTGGACCGGGACATCTGGAAACACCATATATTTT
D: -
V: TRBV30
size: -
J: TRBJ1-3

CDR3: CAWSGTSGSTDTQYF
DNA: TGTGCCTGGAGTGGGACTAGCGGGAGCACAGATACGCAGTATTTT
D: TRBD2
V: TRBV30
size: few
J: TRBJ2-3

CDR3: CASSLGGNEQFF
DNA: TGTGCCAGCAGCCTCGGGGGAAATGAGCAGTTCTTC
D: -
V: TRBV6-5
size: few
J: TRBJ2-1

CDR3: CASSFIRALDYEQYF
DNA: TGTGCCAGCAGCTTCATCCGGGCCTTAGACTACGAGCAGTACTTC
D: -
V: TRBV11-2
size: -
J: TRBJ2-7

CDR3: CASRSTYEQYF
DNA: TGTGCCAGCCGATCCACCTACGAGCAGTACTTC
D: -
V: TRBV7-2
size: -
J: TRBJ2-7

CDR3: CASRPRDRLRETQYF
DNA: TGTGCCAGCAGGCCCCGGGACAGGCTTCGGGAGACCCAGTACTTC
D: TRBD1
V: TRBV28
size: -
J: TRBJ2-5

CDR3: CASTQGSSRTYNEQFF
DNA: TGTGCCAGCACCCAAGGTTCTAGCAGAACCTACAATGAGCAGTTCTTC
D: -
V: TRBV7-2
size: -
J: TRBJ2-1

CDR3: CASRKGQGRTEAFF
DNA: TGTGCCAGCAGGAAGGGACAGGGGAGGACTGAAGCTTTCTTT
D: TRBD1
V: TRBV6-1
size: -
J: TRBJ1-1

CDR3: CASSSPGQGSTDTQYF
DNA: TGTGCCAGCAGTTCACCGGGACAGGGGAGCACAGATACGCAGTATTTT
D: TRBD1
V: TRBV28
size: few
J: TRBJ2-3

CDR3: CASSVVRSMNTEAFF
DNA: TGTGCCAGCAGCGTAGTTCGAAGCATGAACACTGAAGCTTTCTTT
D: -
V: TRBV9
size: -
J: TRBJ1-1